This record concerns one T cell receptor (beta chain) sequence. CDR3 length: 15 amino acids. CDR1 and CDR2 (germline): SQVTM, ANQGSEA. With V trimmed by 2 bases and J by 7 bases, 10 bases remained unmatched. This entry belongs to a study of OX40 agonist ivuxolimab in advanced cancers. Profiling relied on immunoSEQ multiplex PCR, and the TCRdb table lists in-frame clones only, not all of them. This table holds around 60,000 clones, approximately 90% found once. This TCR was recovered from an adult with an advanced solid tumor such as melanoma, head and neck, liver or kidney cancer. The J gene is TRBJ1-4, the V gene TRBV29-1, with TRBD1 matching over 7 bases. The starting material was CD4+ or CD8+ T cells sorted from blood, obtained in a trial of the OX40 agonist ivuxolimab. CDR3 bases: TGCAGCGTTGAACGGGTGACAGGGTTTGGTGAAAAACTGTTTTTT. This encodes CSVERVTGFGEKLFF.